These T cell receptor beta chains were read from a single sample in a study of T cell changes during pregnancy in multiple sclerosis. The repertoire was sequenced with immunoSEQ multiplex PCR; TCRdb's copy has only in-frame clones and lacks some. The sample yields 70,000 to 85,000 clones, about 90% seen once. Source: peripheral blood, taken before pregnancy. Receptors were obtained from a female donor with multiple sclerosis, enrolled in a pregnancy study. CDR3s include the opening cysteine and the closing phenylalanine or tryptophan. The D gene is left open where the match is weak. Size is stated for part of the rows, as once, few or many counts, or as a class when the clone is expanded.

>TRBV28|-|TRBJ1-5|-
CASTKGGALWQPQHF
TGTGCCAGCACTAAAGGGGGGGCGCTATGGCAGCCCCAGCATTTT
>TRBV2|TRBD1|TRBJ2-3|-
CASSEGQGDTDTQYF
TGTGCCAGCAGTGAGGGGCAGGGGGACACAGATACGCAGTATTTT
>TRBV5-8|-|TRBJ2-7|-
CASSLDRPYEQYF
TGTGCCAGCAGCTTGGACAGGCCCTACGAGCAGTACTTC
>TRBV15|-|TRBJ2-1|-
CATSRVDNEQFF
TGTGCCACCAGCAGAGTAGACAATGAGCAGTTCTTC
>TRBV19|-|TRBJ1-5|-
CASSIIDQPQHF
TGTGCCAGTAGTATTATTGATCAGCCCCAGCATTTT
>TRBV11-2|TRBD2|TRBJ2-7|-
CASSLRLAGSEQYF
TGTGCCAGCAGCTTAAGGCTAGCGGGTAGCGAGCAGTACTTC
>TRBV6-5|-|TRBJ1-2|once
CASSGGRGGGYTF
TGTGCCAGCTCCGGAGGCAGGGGTGGTGGCTACACCTTC
>TRBV6-6|-|TRBJ2-4|-
CASTTLFSDIQYF
TGTGCCAGCACGACACTCTTTTCGGACATTCAGTACTTC
>TRBV19|TRBD2|TRBJ2-7|once
CASSTTGTSGSKYF
TGTGCCAGTAGTACGACCGGGACTAGCGGGAGCAAGTACTTC
>TRBV5-6|TRBD2|TRBJ2-1|-
CASSTGLAGGGYNEQFF
TGTGCCAGCAGCACCGGACTAGCGGGAGGGGGTTACAATGAGCAGTTCTTC
>TRBV18|-|TRBJ1-2|-
CASSPWDRDNDDGYTF
TGTGCCAGCTCACCATGGGACCGGGACAACGATGACGGCTACACCTTC
>TRBV9|TRBD1|TRBJ2-7|-
CASSVAGGTYEQYF
TGTGCCAGCAGCGTAGCAGGGGGAACCTACGAGCAGTACTTC
>TRBV29-1|-|TRBJ2-2|-
CSVGTAGTPNTGELFF
TGCAGCGTTGGGACGGCCGGGACTCCGAACACCGGGGAGCTGTTTTTT
>TRBV9|-|TRBJ2-3|once
CASSVEVEGTDTQYF
TGTGCCAGCAGCGTAGAGGTTGAGGGTACAGATACGCAGTATTTT
>TRBV28|TRBD1|TRBJ1-3|-
CASSSGQSVRNTIYF
TGTGCCAGCAGTTCGGGACAGTCAGTTCGAAACACCATATATTTT
>TRBV19|-|TRBJ2-1|-
CASSIGRGANEQFF
TGTGCCAGTAGTATCGGGCGGGGAGCCAATGAGCAGTTCTTC
>TRBV2|-|TRBJ1-2|-
CASRASGTAEGYTF
TGTGCCAGCAGGGCTTCCGGGACTGCCGAAGGCTACACCTTC
>TRBV7-7|-|TRBJ2-7|-
CASSLSPGAGYEQYF
TGTGCTAGCAGCTTATCCCCGGGTGCCGGATACGAGCAGTACTTC
>TRBV5-4|TRBD1|TRBJ2-5|few
CASSLPPDRGETQYF
TGTGCCAGCAGCTTGCCGCCGGACAGGGGAGAGACCCAGTACTTC
>TRBV19|-|TRBJ1-5|-
CASQGEGPDQPQHF
TGTGCCTCACAGGGAGAGGGTCCCGATCAGCCCCAGCATTTT
>TRBV27|TRBD2|TRBJ2-6|-
CASSWRGTGANVLTF
TGTGCCAGCAGTTGGCGGGGGACTGGGGCCAACGTCCTGACTTTC
>TRBV28|-|TRBJ1-1|-
CASSEAEAFF
TGTGCCAGCAGCGAGGCTGAAGCTTTCTTT
>TRBV5-1|-|TRBJ1-4|-
CASSLGGPGEKLFF
TGCGCCAGCAGCTTGGGAGGGCCCGGGGAAAAACTGTTTTTT
>TRBV10-3|TRBD1|TRBJ1-2|-
CAISKTGGYGYTF
TGTGCCATCAGTAAAACAGGGGGCTATGGCTACACCTTC
>TRBV6-5|-|TRBJ2-7|-
CASSYSGILSYEQYF
TGTGCCAGCAGTTACTCCGGGATTCTCTCCTACGAGCAGTACTTC
>TRBV27|-|TRBJ1-5|-
CASSLKGDNQPQHF
TGTGCCAGCAGTTTAAAAGGGGACAATCAGCCCCAGCATTTT
>TRBV29-1|TRBD1|TRBJ2-3|-
CSVAGRDRGTDTQYF
TGCAGCGTCGCGGGTCGGGACAGGGGTACAGATACGCAGTATTTT
>TRBV5-5|TRBD1|TRBJ2-7|-
CASSLGQDSSYEQYF
TGTGCCAGCAGCTTAGGACAGGATAGCTCCTACGAGCAGTACTTC
>TRBV28|TRBD2|TRBJ2-7|-
CASSTGGTYEQYF
TGTGCCAGCAGTACGGGGGGGACCTACGAGCAGTACTTC
>TRBV7-8|TRBD2|TRBJ2-1|-
CASSQRSGEGGSEQFF
TGTGCCAGCAGCCAACGTAGCGGGGAGGGGGGGAGTGAGCAGTTCTTC
>TRBV28|TRBD1|TRBJ1-2|-
CASSPTGQGHGYTF
TGTGCCAGCAGTCCGACGGGACAGGGACATGGCTACACCTTC
>TRBV9|TRBD1|TRBJ2-3|-
CASSVVDRGADTQYF
TGTGCCAGCAGCGTAGTGGACAGGGGGGCAGATACGCAGTATTTT
>TRBV5-1|TRBD1|TRBJ2-3|-
CASSPGQGIADTQYF
TGCGCCAGCAGCCCGGGACAGGGGATCGCAGATACGCAGTATTTT
>TRBV11-2|-|TRBJ2-3|-
CASSLVGPAADTQYF
TGTGCCAGCAGCTTAGTAGGCCCGGCGGCAGATACGCAGTATTTT
>TRBV6-5|-|TRBJ1-4|-
CASSAQVPTNEKLFF
TGTGCCAGCAGTGCACAGGTTCCGACTAATGAAAAACTGTTTTTT
>TRBV5-1|-|TRBJ2-1|-
CASSLAPITAYNEQFF
TGCGCCAGCAGCTTGGCCCCTATAACTGCGTACAATGAGCAGTTCTTC
>TRBV7-2|-|TRBJ1-1|few
CASRPTRNTEAFF
TGTGCCAGCAGACCCACAAGGAACACTGAAGCTTTCTTT
>TRBV20-1|-|TRBJ2-7|-
CSASTSNAQYF
TGCAGTGCTAGCACTAGCAATGCGCAGTACTTC
>TRBV6-1|TRBD2|TRBJ2-7|-
CASTTSGYYEQYF
TGTGCCAGTACTACTAGCGGCTACTACGAGCAGTACTTC